The 2 T cell receptor beta chains reported below all come from one sample, sequenced in a study of T cells in Graves' hyperthyroidism and ophthalmopathy. Amplification of TCR beta CDR3 regions was performed using RNA transcripts as template. An initial round of RT-PCR targeting the TCR CDR3 relied on the HTBI primer set. TCRdb reanalysed the multiplex PCR reads using MiXCR and keeps one entry per CDR3 protein. The sample includes about 590,000 distinct CDR3 sequences, approximately 14% seen only once; the top ten take about 6.6%. The sample comprised blood. The source of these receptors is a woman aged 18-35 years with Graves' ophthalmopathy.

The chain has TRBV9 and TRBJ1-1; unclear D gene. This CDR3 has 14 amino acids. V dropped 4 bases and J dropped 0 bases, with 10 bases sitting between them. In germline, CDR1 is SGDLS, CDR2 YYNGEE. CDR3 sequence (DNA): TGTGCCAGCAGCCCTCCCGGCATGAACACTGAAGCTTTCTTT. This encodes CASSPPGMNTEAFF. The complete variable domain, with remaining parts taken from reference TRBV9 and TRBJ1-1, reads DSGVTQTPKHLITATGQRVTLRCSPRSGDLSVYWYQQSLDQGLQFLIQYYNGEERAKGNILERFSAQQFPDLHSELNLSSLELGDSALYFCASSPPGMNTEAFFGQGTRLTVV.

This clonotype was seen repeatedly, ten times or more. The V and J genes are TRBV6-2 or TRBV6-3 and TRBJ1-5, with D hard to call. V was cut by 5 bases and J by 3 bases, with 17 bases left in between. CDR1 and CDR2 (germline): MNHEY, SVGEGT. The CDR3 is 16 residues long. CDR3 in DNA: TGTGCCAGCAGTCCCCGTACGAGCAGGCCCAATCAGCCCCAGCATTTT. It yields the protein CASSPRTSRPNQPQHF.